This entry lists 6 T cell receptor beta chains sequenced from one sample in a study of post-analysis software for immune sequencing data. Libraries were made from TCR beta cDNA, and they carried unique molecular identifiers. MiXCR, applied by TCRdb to the PCR reads, yields one record per CDR3 protein. The sample has about 620,000 distinct CDR3 sequences, 44% seen once; the top ten hold more than 1.5%. These receptors' targets are unknown. Study-wide points: TRBV5-6, TRBV5-1 and TRBV20-1 belonged to a set of roughly five TRBV segments that were more frequent in patients than controls.

Source material: blood. Receptors originate from a girl aged 10 to 17 with multiple sclerosis.

V is TRBV5-1 and J is TRBJ2-5, with D maybe TRBD1 (6 bases). Per the germline V gene, CDR1 is SGHRS and CDR2 is YFSETQ. The CDR3 is made up of 15 amino acids. Trimming pared 0 bases from V and 5 bases from J, leaving 14 bases between. The CDR3 DNA reads as TGCGCCAGCAGCTTGGAACAGGGTGGTTGGGAGACCCAGTACTTC. Residues: CASSLEQGGWETQYF. The whole variable domain, remainder taken from reference TRBV5-1 and TRBJ2-5, is KAGVTQTPRYLIKTRGQQVTLSCSPISGHRSVSWYQQTPGQGLQFLFEYFSETQRNKGNFPGRFSGRQFSNSRSEMNVSTLELGDSALYLCASSLEQGGWETQYFGPGTRLLVL.

This clonotype was detected a few times. The rearrangement uses TRBV20-1 and TRBJ2-4, with TRBD1 matching over 9 bases. CDR1 is DFQATT and CDR2 is SNEGSKA in the germline V gene (reference sequence). The J segment lost 8 bases and the V segment lost 5 bases, leaving 7 bases of the junction unmatched. The CDR3 contains 13 residues. The CDR3 sequence is CSAPRQGGDIQYF. The DNA of the CDR3 is TGCAGTGCTCCGAGACAGGGGGGAGACATTCAGTACTTC.

The chain couples TRBV7-9 to TRBJ2-1; no clear D gene. V gave up 5 bases and J gave up 6 bases, with 11 bases separating them. The CDR3 extends over 13 amino acids. Germline V gene sequence: CDR1 SEHNR, CDR2 FQNEAQ (reference sequence). CDR3 nucleotide sequence: TGTGCCAGCAGCCTAGTGGGGTTCAATGAGCAGTTCTTC. It encodes CASSLVGFNEQFF.

This clonotype was counted a few times. This sequence joins TRBV7-9 and TRBJ2-5; D gene unclear. The CDR3 has 15 amino acids. Germline CDR1 is SEHNR and CDR2 is FQNEAQ (reference sequence). The V gene lost 2 bases and the J gene lost 11 bases, with 21 bases spanning the gap. The CDR3 DNA is TGTGCCAGCAGCTTAAGTGGTAGTGGGTTTGGAGAGCAGTACTTC. Residues: CASSLSGSGFGEQYF.

Only a few counts were recorded for this clonotype. This chain joins TRBV20-1 and TRBJ2-1; 15 nucleotides match TRBD2. CDR3 length equals 15 residues. The germline V gene encodes CDR1 DFQATT and CDR2 SNEGSKA (reference sequence). J gave up 9 bases and V 5 bases, and 8 bases lay outside the gene matches. CDR3 loop: CSAAPGLAGGSEQFF. The CDR3 DNA follows: TGCAGTGCTGCCCCTGGACTAGCGGGAGGGAGTGAGCAGTTCTTC.

DNA for the CDR3: TGTGCCAGCAGTTTAATCGGTCCACCCCTCCACTTT. Protein product: CASSLIGPPLHF. The chain joins TRBV12-3 or TRBV12-4 to TRBJ1-6; D is ambiguous. V was trimmed by 2 bases and J by 11 bases, leaving 7 bases between them. The CDR3 is made up of 12 amino acids.